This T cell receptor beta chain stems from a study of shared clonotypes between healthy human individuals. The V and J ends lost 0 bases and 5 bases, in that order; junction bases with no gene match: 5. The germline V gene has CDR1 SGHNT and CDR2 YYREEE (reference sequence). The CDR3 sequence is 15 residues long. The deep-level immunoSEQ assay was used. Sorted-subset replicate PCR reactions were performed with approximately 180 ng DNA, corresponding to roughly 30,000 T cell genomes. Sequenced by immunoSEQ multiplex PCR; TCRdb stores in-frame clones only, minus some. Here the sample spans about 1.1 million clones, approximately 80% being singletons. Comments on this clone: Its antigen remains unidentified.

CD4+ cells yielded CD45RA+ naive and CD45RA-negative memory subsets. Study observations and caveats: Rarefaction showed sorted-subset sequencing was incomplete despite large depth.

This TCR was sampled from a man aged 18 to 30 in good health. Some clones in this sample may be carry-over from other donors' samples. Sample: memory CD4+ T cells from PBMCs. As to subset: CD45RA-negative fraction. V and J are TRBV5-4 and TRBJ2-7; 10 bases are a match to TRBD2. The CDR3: CASSLESGRAHEQYF. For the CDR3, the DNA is TGTGCCAGCAGCTTGGAAAGCGGGAGGGCCCACGAGCAGTACTTC.